This TCR beta chain was documented in a study of T-cell memory formation after mild COVID-19. MiXCR was run by TCRdb on the 5' RACE reads, yielding one entry per CDR3 protein. The sample records 450,000 or so distinct CDR3 sequences, nearly 25% being singletons. V gave up 5 bases and J gave up 5 bases, with 10 bases separating them. Germline CDR1 SGHRS, CDR2 YFSETQ. The CDR3 has 12 amino acids. The sequencing sample was made of PBMCs or a T cell subset sorted from them (not recorded which). The sequence was collected from an adult woman who had mild COVID-19 (a few samples of this study predate the infection). Cell type and time point are not known. The chain recombines TRBV5-1 with TRBJ2-5; D unresolved. The CDR3 DNA is TGCGCCAGCAGGGCGGATGGGGAGACCCAGTACTTC. Protein product: CASRADGETQYF.